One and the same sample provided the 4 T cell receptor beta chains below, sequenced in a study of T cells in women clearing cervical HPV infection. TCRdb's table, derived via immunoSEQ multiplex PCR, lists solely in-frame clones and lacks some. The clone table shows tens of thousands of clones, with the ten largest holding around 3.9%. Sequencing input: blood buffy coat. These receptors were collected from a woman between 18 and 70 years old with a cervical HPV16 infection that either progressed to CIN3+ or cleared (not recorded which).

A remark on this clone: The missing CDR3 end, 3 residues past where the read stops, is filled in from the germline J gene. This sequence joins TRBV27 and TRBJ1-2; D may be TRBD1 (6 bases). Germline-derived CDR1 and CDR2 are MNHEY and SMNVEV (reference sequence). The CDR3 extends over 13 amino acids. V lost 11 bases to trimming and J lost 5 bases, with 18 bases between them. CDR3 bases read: TGTGCCCAGGGGACGGGTGAGCGGTATGGC. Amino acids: CAQGTGERYG. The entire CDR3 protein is CAQGTGERYGYTF.

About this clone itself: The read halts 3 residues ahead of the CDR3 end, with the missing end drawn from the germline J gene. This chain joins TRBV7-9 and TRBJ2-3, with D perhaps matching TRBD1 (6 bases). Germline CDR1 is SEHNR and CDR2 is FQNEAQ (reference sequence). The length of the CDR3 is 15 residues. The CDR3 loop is CASSLGTAINQPQYF. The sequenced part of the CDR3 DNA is TGTGCCAGCAGCTTAGGGACAGCCATCAATCAGCCG.

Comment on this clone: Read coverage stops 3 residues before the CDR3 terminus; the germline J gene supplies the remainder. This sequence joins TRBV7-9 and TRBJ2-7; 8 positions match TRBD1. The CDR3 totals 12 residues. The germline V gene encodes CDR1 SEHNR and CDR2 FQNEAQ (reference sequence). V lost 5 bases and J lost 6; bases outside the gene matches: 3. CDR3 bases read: TGTGCCAGCAGCCCCGGACAGGGCGAG. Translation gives CASSPGQGE. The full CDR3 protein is CASSPGQGEQYF.

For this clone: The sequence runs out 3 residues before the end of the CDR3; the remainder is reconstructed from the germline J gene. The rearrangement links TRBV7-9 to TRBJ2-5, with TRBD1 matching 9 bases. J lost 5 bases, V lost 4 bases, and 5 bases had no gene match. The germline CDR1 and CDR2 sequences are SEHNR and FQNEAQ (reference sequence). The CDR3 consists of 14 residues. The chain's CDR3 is CASSSDRGWETQYF. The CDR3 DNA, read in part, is TGTGCCAGCAGCTCAGACAGGGGGTGGGAGACC.